This entry lists 13 T cell receptor beta chains sequenced from one sample in a study of technical replicates of blood from a few donors. Sequenced by immunoSEQ multiplex PCR; TCRdb stores in-frame clones only, minus some. The sample yields about 88,000 clones, around 94% seen once. Sequenced input: T cells isolated from PBMCs. The receptors were sampled from a human donor in good health.

J is TRBJ2-7 and V is TRBV7-2; TRBD2 aligns across 11 bases. Germline CDR1 is SGHTA and CDR2 is FQGNSA. J lost 7 bases, V lost 1 base, and 12 bases had no gene match. The CDR3 has 17 amino acids. The CDR3 loop reads CASSLGSPSGGRREQYF. The DNA of the CDR3 is TGTGCCAGCAGCTTAGGGTCGCCTAGCGGGGGGAGGAGGGAGCAGTACTTC.

V gene TRBV29-1 combines with J gene TRBJ1-1; D is unclear. In germline, CDR1 is SQVTM, CDR2 ANQGSEA. This CDR3 is built from 13 residues. V lost 1 base to trimming and J lost 1 base, with 7 bases between them. CDR3 DNA sequence: TGCAGCGTTGAAGGCCAACAGAACACTGAAGCTTTCTTT. Its translation: CSVEGQQNTEAFF.

The V gene is TRBV12-5, the J gene TRBJ1-1, with D unclear. The V gene lost 5 bases and the J gene lost 1 base, with 8 bases spanning the gap. The CDR3 spans 13 residues. CDR1 is LGHNT and CDR2 is FRNRAP in the germline V gene. The CDR3: CASGPDWNTEAFF. In nucleotides, the CDR3 is TGTGCTAGTGGTCCGGACTGGAACACTGAAGCTTTCTTT. The whole variable domain, remainder taken from reference TRBV12-5 and TRBJ1-1, is DARVTQTPRHKVTEMGQEVTMRCQPILGHNTVFWYRQTMMQGLELLAYFRNRAPLDDSGMPKDRFSAEMPDATLATLKIQPSEPRDSAVYFCASGPDWNTEAFFGQGTRLTVV.

About this clone: Because the CDR3 is missing its conserved closing phenylalanine or tryptophan, this is likely a read error. The DNA is left out, because the CDR3 cannot be placed on it with certainty; the CDR3 is given as TCRdb lists it. The J gene is TRBJ1-2, the V gene TRBV7-2. Per germline, CDR1 SGHTA and CDR2 FQGNSA. The CDR3 region is 11 residues in length, termini included. The CDR3 is CASSHPPRVPD.

This clone is a singleton in its sample. The chain joins TRBV27 to TRBJ1-2, with unresolved D. CDR1 MNHEY and CDR2 SMNVEV come from the germline V gene (reference sequence). The CDR3 length is 13 residues. V shed 6 bases and J shed 8 bases, with 16 bases lying between them. The CDR3 loop is CASRSRRDEGYTF. The CDR3 bases are TGTGCCAGCAGGTCGCGGAGGGATGAAGGCTACACCTTC.

The chain links TRBV2 to TRBJ1-3; TRBD1 might be the D (6 bases). This CDR3 contains 14 residues. Trimming removed 7 bases at V and 0 bases at J, with 10 bases between. CDR1 SNHLY and CDR2 FYNNEI come from the germline V gene. The chain's CDR3 is CASKGGDSGNTIYF. The CDR3 DNA sequence: TGTGCCAGCAAAGGGGGGGACTCTGGAAACACCATATATTTT.

The chain employs TRBV19 and TRBJ2-1; weak D call: TRBD1 (6 bases). The CDR3 has 11 residues. The V and J ends lost 7 bases and 8 bases respectively, with 9 bases between them. Germline V gives CDR1 LNHDA, CDR2 SQIVND (reference sequence). The CDR3 coding sequence is TGTGCCAGTACAGGGGACGATGAGCAGTTCTTC. It is translated as CASTGDDEQFF.

The rearrangement uses TRBV5-1 and TRBJ2-3; the D is unclear. Deletions cut 1 base from V and 6 bases from J, with 15 bases between. The CDR3 loop spans 15 amino acids. Germline assignment: CDR1 SGHRS and CDR2 YFSETQ. The DNA for the CDR3 is TGCGCCAGCAGCTTGCTTCCAGGTCAACGGGATACGCAGTATTTT. Amino acids: CASSLLPGQRDTQYF.

This clone has only one observation. The chain uses TRBV11-3 and TRBJ2-5, with 14 bases matching TRBD2. Germline-derived CDR1 and CDR2 are SGHNT and YENEEA. The CDR3 sequence is 15 residues long. Unmatched junction bases numbered 3, after V lost 5 bases and J lost 4 bases. The CDR3: CASSPGLAGGETQYF. The DNA of the CDR3 is TGTGCCAGCAGCCCCGGACTAGCGGGAGGAGAGACCCAGTACTTC.

The V and J genes are TRBV5-1 and TRBJ2-7; 8 bases fit TRBD2. The CDR3 length is 15 residues. Germline CDR1 SGHRS, CDR2 YFSETQ. V was clipped by 7 bases and J by 0 bases; unmatched bases: 9. CDR3 sequence (DNA): TGCGCCAGCCAACTCGGAGCGGGGGTCTCCTACGAGCAGTACTTC. Translation gives CASQLGAGVSYEQYF.

The rearrangement uses TRBV5-4 and TRBJ1-2; D is undetermined. Per germline, CDR1 SGHNT and CDR2 YYREEE (reference sequence). The CDR3 is 15 amino acids. The germline V and J ends were trimmed by 0 bases and 3 bases, with 12 bases remaining between them. The DNA of the CDR3 is TGTGCCAGCAGCTTGGTGGATAGCGGATACTATGGCTACACCTTC. Protein: CASSLVDSGYYGYTF.

The CDR3 coding sequence is TGTGCCAGCAGCAACAGGATGAACGGTGAAGCTTTCTTT. As protein: CASSNRMNGEAFF. The genes are TRBV7-3 and TRBJ1-1; TRBD1 is a possible D gene (5 bases). The CDR3 has 13 amino acids. In germline, CDR1 is SGHTA, CDR2 FQGTGA. Trimming removed 5 bases from V and 7 bases from J, with 14 bases in between.

The chain uses TRBV18 and TRBJ2-7; D might be TRBD1 (6 bases). V lost 4 bases, J lost 0 bases, and 7 bases lay in between. Germline CDR1 and CDR2: KGHSH and LQKENI. The CDR3 has 13 residues. The CDR3: CASSRDNSYEQYF. The CDR3 coding sequence is TGTGCCAGCTCACGGGACAACTCCTACGAGCAGTACTTC.